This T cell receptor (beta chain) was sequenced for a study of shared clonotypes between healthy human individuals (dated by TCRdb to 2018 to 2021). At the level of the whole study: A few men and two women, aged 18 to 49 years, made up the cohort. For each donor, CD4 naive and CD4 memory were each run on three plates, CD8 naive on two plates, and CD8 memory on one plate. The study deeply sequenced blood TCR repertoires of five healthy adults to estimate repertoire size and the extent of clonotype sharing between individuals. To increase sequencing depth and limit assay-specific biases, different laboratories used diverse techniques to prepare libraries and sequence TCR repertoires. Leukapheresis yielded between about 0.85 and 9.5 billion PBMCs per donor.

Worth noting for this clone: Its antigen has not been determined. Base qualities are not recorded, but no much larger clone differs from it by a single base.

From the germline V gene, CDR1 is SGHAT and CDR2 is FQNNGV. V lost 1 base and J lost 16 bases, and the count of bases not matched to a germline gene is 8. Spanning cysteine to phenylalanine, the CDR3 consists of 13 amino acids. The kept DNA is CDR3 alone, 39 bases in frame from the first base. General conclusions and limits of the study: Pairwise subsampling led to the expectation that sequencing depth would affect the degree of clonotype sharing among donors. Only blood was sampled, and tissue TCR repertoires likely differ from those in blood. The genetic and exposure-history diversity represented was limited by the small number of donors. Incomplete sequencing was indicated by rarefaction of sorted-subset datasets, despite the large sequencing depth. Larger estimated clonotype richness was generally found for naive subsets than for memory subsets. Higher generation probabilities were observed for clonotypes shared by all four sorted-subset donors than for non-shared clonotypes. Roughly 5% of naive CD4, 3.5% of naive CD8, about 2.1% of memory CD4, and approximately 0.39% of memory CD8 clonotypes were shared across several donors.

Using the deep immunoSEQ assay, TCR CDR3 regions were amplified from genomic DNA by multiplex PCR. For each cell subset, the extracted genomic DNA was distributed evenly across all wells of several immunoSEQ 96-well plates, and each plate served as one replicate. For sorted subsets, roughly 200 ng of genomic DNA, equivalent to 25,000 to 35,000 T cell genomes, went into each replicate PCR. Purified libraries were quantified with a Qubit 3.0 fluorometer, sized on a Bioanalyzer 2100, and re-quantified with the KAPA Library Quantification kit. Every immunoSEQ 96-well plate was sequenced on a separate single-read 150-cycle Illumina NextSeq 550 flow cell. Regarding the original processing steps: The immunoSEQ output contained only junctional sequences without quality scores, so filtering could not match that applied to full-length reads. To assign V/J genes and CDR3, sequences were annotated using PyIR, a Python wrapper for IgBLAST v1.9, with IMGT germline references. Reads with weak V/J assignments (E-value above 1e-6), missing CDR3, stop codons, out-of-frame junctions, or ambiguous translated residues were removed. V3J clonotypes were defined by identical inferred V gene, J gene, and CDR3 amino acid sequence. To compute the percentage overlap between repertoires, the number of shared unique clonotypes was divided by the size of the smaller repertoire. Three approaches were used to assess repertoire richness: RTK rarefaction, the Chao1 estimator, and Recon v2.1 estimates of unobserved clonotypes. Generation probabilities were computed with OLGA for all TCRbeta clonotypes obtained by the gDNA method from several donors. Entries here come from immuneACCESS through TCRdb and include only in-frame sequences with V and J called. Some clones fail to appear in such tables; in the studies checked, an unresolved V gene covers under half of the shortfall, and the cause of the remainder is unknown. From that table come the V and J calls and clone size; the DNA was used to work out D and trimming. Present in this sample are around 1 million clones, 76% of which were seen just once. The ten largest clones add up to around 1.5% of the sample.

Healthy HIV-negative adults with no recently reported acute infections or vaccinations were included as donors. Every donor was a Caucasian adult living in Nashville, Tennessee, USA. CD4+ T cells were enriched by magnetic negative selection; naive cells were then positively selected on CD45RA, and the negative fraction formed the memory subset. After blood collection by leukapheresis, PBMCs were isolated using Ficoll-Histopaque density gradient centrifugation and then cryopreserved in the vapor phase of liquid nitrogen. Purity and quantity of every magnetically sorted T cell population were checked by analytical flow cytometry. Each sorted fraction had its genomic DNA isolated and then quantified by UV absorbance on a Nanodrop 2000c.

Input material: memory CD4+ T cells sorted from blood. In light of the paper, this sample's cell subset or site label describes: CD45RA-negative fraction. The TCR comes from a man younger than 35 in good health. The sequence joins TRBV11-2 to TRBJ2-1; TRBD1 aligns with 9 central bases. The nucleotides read TGTGCCAGCAGCTTAGGAGGGGACAGGGTCCTCTTCTTC. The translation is CASSLGGDRVLFF.